Listed below are T cell receptor beta chains from one sample, sequenced in a study of blood T cell repertoires in COVID-19. Repertoires were generated with immunoSEQ multiplex PCR, while TCRdb's copy carries only in-frame clones and drops some. The sample shows approximately 12,000 clones, 70% to 75% of them seen only once. Material: peripheral blood. The receptors were sampled from a human donor in a cohort sampled during active COVID-19. Each CDR3 is given with its conserved first and last residue. D genes are given only for firm matches. Only some rows state a clone size, as once, few, many or a class for expanded clones.

j_call	clone_size	v_call	d_call	cdr3_nt	cdr3_aa
TRBJ2-3	NA	TRBV11-3	TRBD1	TGTGCCAGCAGCTCCCACAGGGGATGGGCGCAGTATTTT	CASSSHRGWAQYF
TRBJ2-3	once	TRBV6-1	TRBD1	TGTGCCAGCAGTGATACAGGGGGTAGCACAGATACGCAGTATTTT	CASSDTGGSTDTQYF